This TCR beta chain was obtained from a study of blood T cell repertoires in COVID-19. Whole-study context: Sources were T cells, B-cell-depleted T cells, or PBMCs; the material itself was cDNA or gDNA.

In the authors' methods: Reference gene primer amplification yielded estimated nucleated cell counts. The repertoire was sequenced with immunoSEQ multiplex PCR; TCRdb's copy has only in-frame clones and lacks some. Clone size and the V and J calls come from that table; the DNA yielded D and trimming. The sample shows roughly 290,000 clones, around 90% of them seen only once. Participants were aged about 18 to 95 years, lived in 24 US areas, and enrolled virtually. The V and J ends lost 8 bases and 4 bases respectively, with 14 bases between them. The CDR3 consists of 13 residues. The source material was PBMCs or T cells enriched from blood (not recorded which). This chain uses TRBV12-3 or TRBV12-4 with TRBJ1-1; D perhaps matches TRBD1 (5 bases). This clonotype originated in a woman aged 35 to 49 who had recovered from COVID-19. In DNA form, the CDR3 reads TGTGCCAGCGAACGGGACTCCGGCACTGAAGCTTTCTTT. Protein product: CASERDSGTEAFF.